This T cell receptor beta chain originates from a study of blood T cells in healthy people across ages. Alongside a J-beta primer mix, a sample-barcoded 5' primer served in a second PCR lasting about 7 to 12 cycles. From the 5' RACE reads, TCRdb called clonotypes with MiXCR, one entry per CDR3 protein. The sample contains hundreds of thousands of distinct CDR3 sequences, approximately 25% of which appear only once. Looked up from germline, CDR1 is LGHNA and CDR2 is YSLEER. V lost 0 bases and J lost 3, with 11 bases in between. This CDR3 has 15 residues. This sample also appeared in a second study, on T cells of mothers and their children. That investigation notes: Healthy Caucasian mothers, three in number, and their six children were the donors.

The sequence came from a boy between 10 and 17 years old in good health. The chain couples TRBV4-3 to TRBJ1-2; D remains ambiguous. The sequenced sample was blood. The CDR3 region has the DNA TGCGCCAGCAGCCAAGATGAAGGGCGCGACTATGGCTACACCTTC. The encoded protein is CASSQDEGRDYGYTF.